This T cell receptor (beta chain) is from a study of sequential checkpoint blockade in melanoma. The overall study: First-line arms were nivolumab then ipilimumab, or the reverse, randomized 1:1.

Clones were read by immunoSEQ multiplex PCR, and TCRdb kept only the in-frame ones, dropping some. The data contain around 5,000 clones, around 73% of them singletons. Sample treatment: randomized to nivolumab then ipilimumab (arm A) or the reverse (arm B). Patients had received no earlier DNA-damaging chemotherapy. From thawed PBMCs, live CD3+CD8+ cells negative for CD19 and CD56 were sorted. The CDR3 is 12 residues long. V lost 10 bases, J lost 4 bases, and 10 bases lay in between. The germline V gene encodes CDR1 MNHEY and CDR2 SVGAGI. This receptor was obtained from a human donor with melanoma. The chain is built from TRBV6-5 and TRBJ2-2; D may be TRBD2 (6 bases). The sequencing used CD8+ T cells sorted from blood (inferred from file names), collected from a patient given nivolumab and ipilimumab in sequence. CDR3 in DNA: TGTGCCACCTCGGGGGTCACCGGGGAGCTGTTTTTT. Protein sequence: CATSGVTGELFF.